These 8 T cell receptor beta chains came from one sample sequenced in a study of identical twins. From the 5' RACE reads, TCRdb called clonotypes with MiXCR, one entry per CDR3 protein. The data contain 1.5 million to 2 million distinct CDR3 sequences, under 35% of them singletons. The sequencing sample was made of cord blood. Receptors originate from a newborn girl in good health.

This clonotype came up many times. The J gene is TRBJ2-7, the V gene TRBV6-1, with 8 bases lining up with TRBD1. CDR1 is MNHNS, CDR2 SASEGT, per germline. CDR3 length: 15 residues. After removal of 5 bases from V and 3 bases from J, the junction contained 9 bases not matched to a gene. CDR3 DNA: TGTGCCAGCAGTTTAGGACAGGGCATTTACTACGAGCAGTACTTC. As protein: CASSLGQGIYYEQYF.

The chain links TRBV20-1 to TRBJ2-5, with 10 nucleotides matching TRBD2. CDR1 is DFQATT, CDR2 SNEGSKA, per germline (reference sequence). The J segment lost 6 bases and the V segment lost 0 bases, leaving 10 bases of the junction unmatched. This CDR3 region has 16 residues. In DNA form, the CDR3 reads TGCAGTGCTAGAGATCCCCAAGCGGGGGGGCAGCAGACCCAGTACTTC. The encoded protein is CSARDPQAGGQQTQYF.

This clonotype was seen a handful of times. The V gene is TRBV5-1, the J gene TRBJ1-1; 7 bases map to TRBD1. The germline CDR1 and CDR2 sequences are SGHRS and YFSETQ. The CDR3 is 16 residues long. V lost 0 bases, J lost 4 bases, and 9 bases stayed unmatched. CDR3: CASSLEGQRGATEAFF. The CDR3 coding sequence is TGCGCCAGCAGCTTGGAGGGACAGAGGGGGGCCACTGAAGCTTTCTTT.

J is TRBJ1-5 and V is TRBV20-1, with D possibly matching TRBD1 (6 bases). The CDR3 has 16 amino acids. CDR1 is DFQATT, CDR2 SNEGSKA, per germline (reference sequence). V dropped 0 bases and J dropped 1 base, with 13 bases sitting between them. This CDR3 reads CSARDPLGASNQPQHF. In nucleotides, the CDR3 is TGCAGTGCTAGAGATCCCCTGGGGGCGAGCAATCAGCCCCAGCATTTT.

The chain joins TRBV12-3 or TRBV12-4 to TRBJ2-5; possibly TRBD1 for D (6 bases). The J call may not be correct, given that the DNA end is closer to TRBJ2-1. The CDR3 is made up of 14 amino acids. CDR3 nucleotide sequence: TGTGCCAGCAGTTTCTCGGACAGACAAGAGACCCAGTTCTTC. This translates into CASSFSDRQETQFF.

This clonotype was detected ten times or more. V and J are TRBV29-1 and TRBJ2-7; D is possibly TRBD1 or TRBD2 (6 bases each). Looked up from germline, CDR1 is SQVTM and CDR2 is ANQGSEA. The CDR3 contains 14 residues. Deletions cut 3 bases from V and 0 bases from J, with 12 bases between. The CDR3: CSVDLGGGSYEQYF. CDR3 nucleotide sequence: TGCAGCGTTGATCTTGGAGGGGGCTCCTACGAGCAGTACTTC.

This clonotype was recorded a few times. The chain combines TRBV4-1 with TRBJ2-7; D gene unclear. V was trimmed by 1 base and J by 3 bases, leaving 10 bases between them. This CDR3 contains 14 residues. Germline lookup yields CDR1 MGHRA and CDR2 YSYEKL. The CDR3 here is CASSQVGTGYEQYF. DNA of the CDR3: TGCGCCAGCAGCCAAGTAGGAACCGGCTACGAGCAGTACTTC.

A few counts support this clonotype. The CDR3 DNA reads TGTGCCAGCAGTGTATCCCTCTGGGGGGCAGATACGCAGTATTTT. Its translation: CASSVSLWGADTQYF. The V and J genes are TRBV6-2 or TRBV6-3 and TRBJ2-3, with D tentatively TRBD2 (6 bases). Deletions cut 5 bases from V and 4 bases from J, with 16 bases between. The CDR3 contains 15 residues. Germline V gives CDR1 MNHEY, CDR2 SVGEGT.